This T cell receptor beta chain was profiled in a study of CD8 T cells in ankylosing spondylitis (dated by TCRdb to about 2017). About the investigation overall: The study set out to find disease-linked TCR variants by profiling T cell receptor beta repertoires in ankylosing spondylitis patients and healthy donors. In total, the full study cohort was made up of 95 to 110 healthy donors and 25 ankylosing spondylitis patients. Peripheral blood was sampled, and synovial fluid was additionally collected from ankylosing spondylitis patients.

Taken from the germline V gene, the CDR1 and CDR2 loops are ENHRY and SYGVKD. Trimmed from V: 6 bases; trimmed from J: 0 bases; junction bases lacking a gene match: 6. From the cysteine through the phenylalanine, the CDR3 covers 15 amino acids. Only the CDR3 DNA stays, 45 bases, in frame from base 1. On this clonotype: Its antigen is not yet known. Base qualities are not recorded, but no much larger clone differs from it by a single base.

Study-wide findings and limitations: Significant enrichment of the disease-linked clones was reported in matched synovial fluid samples from ankylosing spondylitis patients. The disease-linked clones showed a CD8+ phenotype and occurred at relatively low frequencies in peripheral blood. Some motif variants had previously been reported in the synovial fluid and blood of reactive arthritis patients, which suggests shared mechanisms of disease initiation. A TCR beta motif made up of about eight highly homologous amino acid variants appeared to be characteristic of blood from ankylosing spondylitis patients.

Sequencing was carried out with an Illumina HiSeq 2500. Quantitative 5'-RACE with molecular barcodes was the method used to prepare the TCR beta libraries. As for the authors' bioinformatics: A new computational method based on a probabilistic model of VDJ rearrangement was used to identify disease-linked TCR variants. TCRdb trimmed the raw reads at Q25, called clones with MiXCR and kept productive beta chains. Rows with one shared CDR3 protein collapse into an entry with the most common genes and DNA. The V and J calls were not made by the authors but by TCRdb's processing. Across this sample there are under 85,000 distinct CDR3 sequences, with roughly 5.3% seen only once. The ten top clones hold 2% to 2.5% of the sample.

The clonotype was recovered from a male donor with ankylosing spondylitis or in good health (not recorded which). The rearrangement joined TRBV10-3 to TRBJ2-5, and TRBD1 aligns with 8 junction nucleotides. What was sequenced was blood, either unsorted or a sorted T cell fraction (not recorded which). The DNA sequence is as follows: TGTGCCATCAGCCGTGGACAGGGAGACCAAGAGACCCAGTACTTC. This yields the protein CAISRGQGDQETQYF.